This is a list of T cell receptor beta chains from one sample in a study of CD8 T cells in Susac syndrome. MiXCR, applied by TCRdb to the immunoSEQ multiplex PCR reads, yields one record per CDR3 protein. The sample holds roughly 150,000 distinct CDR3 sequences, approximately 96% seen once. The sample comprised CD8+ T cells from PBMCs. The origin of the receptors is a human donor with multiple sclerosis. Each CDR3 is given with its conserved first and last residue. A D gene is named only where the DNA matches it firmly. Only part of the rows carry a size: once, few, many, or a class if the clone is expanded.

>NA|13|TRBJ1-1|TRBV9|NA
TGTGCCAGCAGCCCCCGCCCGAACACTGAAGCTTTCTTT
CASSPRPNTEAFF
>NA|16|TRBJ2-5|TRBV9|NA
TGTGCCAGCAGCCTGACCTCAGGGGCCGGGGAAGAGACCCAGTACTTC
CASSLTSGAGEETQYF
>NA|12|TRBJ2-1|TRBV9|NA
TGTGCCAGCTCGGACCCCCCGAATGAGCAGTTCTTC
CASSDPPNEQFF
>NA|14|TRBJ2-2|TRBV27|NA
TGTGCCAGCACCGACAAGATCAACACCGGGGAGCTGTTTTTT
CASTDKINTGELFF
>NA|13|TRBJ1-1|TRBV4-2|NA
TGTGCCAGCAGCCAAACAGAGAACACTGAAGCTTTCTTT
CASSQTENTEAFF
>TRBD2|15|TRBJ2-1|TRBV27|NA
TGTGCCAGCAGTCCGGGACTAGCGGGGGTTGTGGAGCAGTTCTTC
CASSPGLAGVVEQFF
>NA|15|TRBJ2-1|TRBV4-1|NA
TGCGCCAGCAGCCAAGTACTTTCCGGTTACAATGAGCAGTTCTTC
CASSQVLSGYNEQFF
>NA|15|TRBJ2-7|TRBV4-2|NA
TGTGCCAGCAGCCAAGAGGCTGCCCTCTCCTACGAGCAGTACTTC
CASSQEAALSYEQYF
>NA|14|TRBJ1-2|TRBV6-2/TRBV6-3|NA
TGTGCCAGCAGTTACCCGAGGGTTGACTATGGCTACACCTTC
CASSYPRVDYGYTF
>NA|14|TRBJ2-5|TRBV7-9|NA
TGTGCCAGCAGCTTAGCGGGGGTTCAAGAGACCCAGTACTTC
CASSLAGVQETQYF
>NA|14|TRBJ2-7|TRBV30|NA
TGTGCCTGGAGTGGGTGGACACTCTCCTACGAGCAGTACTTC
CAWSGWTLSYEQYF
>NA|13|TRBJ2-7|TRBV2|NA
TGTGCCAGCAGTGGCAGTATCCCCTACGAGCAGTACTTC
CASSGSIPYEQYF
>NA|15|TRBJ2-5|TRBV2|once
TGTGCCAGCAGTGAAGGACTTCGGTGGAAGGAGACCCAGTACTTC
CASSEGLRWKETQYF
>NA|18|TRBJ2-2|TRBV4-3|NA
TGCGCCAGCAGCCTCAAGTCGGGCGGTACAGGGAAAACCGGGGAGCTGTTTTTT
CASSLKSGGTGKTGELFF
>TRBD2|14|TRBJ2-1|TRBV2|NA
TGTGCCAGCAGCCAGCGGGGGGGCCGAAATGAGCAGTTCTTC
CASSQRGGRNEQFF
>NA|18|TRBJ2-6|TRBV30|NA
TGTGCCTGGAGTGTATGGCAGGGAGGTGGGTCTGGGGCCAACGTCCTGACTTTC
CAWSVWQGGGSGANVLTF
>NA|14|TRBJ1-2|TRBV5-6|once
TGTGCCAGCAGCTTCATCCCAGCCGACTATGGCTACACCTTC
CASSFIPADYGYTF
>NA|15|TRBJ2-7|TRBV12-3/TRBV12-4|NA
TGTGCCAGCAGTTTGGGATCGGGACCCATCTACGAGCAGTACTTC
CASSLGSGPIYEQYF
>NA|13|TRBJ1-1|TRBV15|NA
TGTGCCACCAGCAGAGAACGGAACACTGAAGCTTTCTTT
CATSRERNTEAFF
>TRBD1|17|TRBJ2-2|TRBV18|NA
TGTGCCAGCTCACCGAAGGACAGGGAGCGGAACACCGGGGAGCTGTTTTTT
CASSPKDRERNTGELFF
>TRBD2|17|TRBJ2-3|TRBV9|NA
TGTGCCAGCAGCGTCAGCGGGGGGGCGGGAAACACAGATACGCAGTATTTT
CASSVSGGAGNTDTQYF
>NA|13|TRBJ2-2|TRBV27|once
TGTGCCAGCAGTCTTCAGGTAACCGGGGAGCTGTTTTTT
CASSLQVTGELFF
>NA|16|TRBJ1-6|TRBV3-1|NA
TGTGCCAGCAGCCAAGACGCGAGCTCCTATAATTCACCCCTCCACTTT
CASSQDASSYNSPLHF